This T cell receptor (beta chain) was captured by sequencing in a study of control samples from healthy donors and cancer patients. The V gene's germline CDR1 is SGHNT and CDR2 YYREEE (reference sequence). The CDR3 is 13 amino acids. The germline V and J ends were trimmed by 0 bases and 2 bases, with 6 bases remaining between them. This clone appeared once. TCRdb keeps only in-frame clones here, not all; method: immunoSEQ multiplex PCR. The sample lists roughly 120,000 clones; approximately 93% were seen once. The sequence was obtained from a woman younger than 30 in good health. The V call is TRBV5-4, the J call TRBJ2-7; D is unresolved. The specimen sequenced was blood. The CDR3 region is CASSLAPTYEQYF. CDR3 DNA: TGTGCCAGCAGCTTGGCGCCGACCTACGAGCAGTACTTC.